This T cell receptor (beta chain) was observed in a study of T cell responses to AZD1222 COVID-19 vaccine. On this clone itself: As yet, its antigen is unknown.

Study-wide findings and caveats: Females outnumbered males among donors, who were mostly white British; clonal diversity was possibly underestimated. Samples come after the peak T cell response, not at day 14.

The protocol was immunoSEQ multiplex PCR, while the TCRdb copy is restricted to in-frame clones and leaves out a portion. The sample consists of some 120,000 clones, roughly 87% of them appearing once. Sequenced material: peripheral blood, taken on day 0 of AZD1222 vaccination. The clonotype was recovered from an adult in good health.

The CDR3 DNA reads TGTGCCAGCAGCCTCCCGGCCAGGGACGACGAGCAGTACTTC. Amino acids: CASSLPARDDEQYF. The rearrangement joins TRBV11-3 to TRBJ2-7; either TRBD1 or TRBD2 may supply D (5 bases each). Germline V gene sequence: CDR1 SGHNT, CDR2 YENEEA. This CDR3 region has 14 residues. V was trimmed by 5 bases and J by 5 bases, leaving 16 bases between them.